Detailed here is one T cell receptor (beta chain). Assay: immunoSEQ multiplex PCR; the TCRdb copy retains only in-frame clones and omits some. The data contain fewer than 500,000 clones, around 87% of them singletons. These data originate in a study of blood T cell repertoires in COVID-19. Input material: PBMCs or T cells enriched from blood (not recorded which). The sequence came from a man younger than 40 who had recovered from COVID-19.

This chain's CDR3 is CASTPLGGGEQYF. DNA for the CDR3: TGTGCCAGCACCCCCTTGGGGGGGGGTGAGCAGTACTTC. The gene calls are TRBV6-2 or TRBV6-3 and TRBJ2-7; 7 bases agree with TRBD2. Germline CDR1 MNHEY, CDR2 SVGEGT. The CDR3 runs to 13 residues. J gave up 7 bases and V 7 bases, and 10 bases lay outside the gene matches.